This T cell receptor (beta chain) comes out of a study of CD8+ T cells in alopecia areata. For the study at large: The percentage of affected scalp area served as the score of severity for treated patients. Findings of the study overall: Compared with mice, patients displayed less clear TCR sharing, possibly for HLA-related reasons. Uncertainty about whether baseline CD8+ expansion is linked to response remains, with one nonresponder. Sequences from scalp samples also cover resident alphabeta T cells of normal skin.

Sample treatment: oral pan-JAK inhibitor, 5-10 mg twice daily. CDR1 is SQVTM and CDR2 is ANQGSEA in the germline V gene. The CDR3 consists of 11 residues. This clone occurred a few times. Antigen unknown. Extraction of RNA preceded its reverse transcription into cDNA, which served as the sequencing template. Assay: immunoSEQ multiplex PCR; the TCRdb copy retains only in-frame clones and omits some. This sample has over 150,000 clones; 45% to 65% occur once, and the top ten carry 0.65% to 0.7%. This chain joins TRBV29-1 and TRBJ2-7; TRBD2 matches at 7 bases. The J call may be in error: the DNA end matches TRBJ2-1 better. The sequencing here drew on CD4+ T cells sorted from blood, taken at week 4, from a patient treated with tofacitinib. The receptor's source is a human donor with alopecia areata. CDR3 in amino acids: CSLGRDNEQFF. In DNA form, the CDR3 reads TGCAGCTTGGGGAGGGACAATGAGCAGTTCTTC.